This T cell receptor beta chain was recorded in a study of long-term antiretroviral therapy in people with HIV. Findings of the study overall: The study found that diversity rose after ART but stayed below transplant donor controls.

Specimens carried about 0.95-11 million cryopreserved PBMC before DNA extraction. This clone was observed a single time. Its antigen is unidentified. The run of the v3.0 immunoSEQ assay was at survey level. The sequencing target was about 40,000-50,000 T-cell genomes per sample. Here immunoSEQ multiplex PCR was the method, and the copy in TCRdb shows in-frame clones only, minus some. Here the sample spans some 29,000 clones, about 87% being singletons. Trimming removed 6 bases at V and 2 bases at J, with 13 bases between. The CDR3 has 13 residues. CDR1 and CDR2 from the germline V gene are SQVTM and ANQGSEA.

The TCR originated in a man aged 50 or older with HIV. This chain connects TRBV29-1 to TRBJ1-1; no clear D. The sequencing used unsorted PBMCs, collected 3.2 years before starting antiretroviral therapy. The CDR3 DNA is TGCAGCGTAGAGGGCCTCCCAAACACTGAAGCTTTCTTT. Translating gives CSVEGLPNTEAFF.